This TCR beta chain originates from a study of blood T cell repertoires in COVID-19. Study as a whole: From the United States, Italy and Spain came samples of acute and convalescent COVID-19. PBMCs, B-cell-depleted T cells, or T cells were the source of the cDNA or gDNA that made up the material.

In the study's own analysis: For nucleated cells, counts were estimated from reference gene primer amplification. Profiled with immunoSEQ multiplex PCR; TCRdb holds only in-frame clones, not every one. Clone size and V and J calls were adopted from that table, with D and trimming inferred from the DNA. The sample consists of approximately 54,000 clones, roughly 76% of them appearing once. Germline CDR1 and CDR2: SGHRS and YFSETQ. This CDR3 has 14 residues. V was shortened by 2 bases and J by 5 bases, with 13 bases between the two germline ends. The receptor's source is an older woman with acute or convalescent COVID-19. Sequencing used peripheral blood. The chain employs TRBV5-1 and TRBJ1-1; D might be TRBD1 (5 bases). In DNA form, the CDR3 reads TGCGCCAGCAGCTTCGGGGGGAAGGAAACTGAAGCTTTCTTT. This codes for CASSFGGKETEAFF.